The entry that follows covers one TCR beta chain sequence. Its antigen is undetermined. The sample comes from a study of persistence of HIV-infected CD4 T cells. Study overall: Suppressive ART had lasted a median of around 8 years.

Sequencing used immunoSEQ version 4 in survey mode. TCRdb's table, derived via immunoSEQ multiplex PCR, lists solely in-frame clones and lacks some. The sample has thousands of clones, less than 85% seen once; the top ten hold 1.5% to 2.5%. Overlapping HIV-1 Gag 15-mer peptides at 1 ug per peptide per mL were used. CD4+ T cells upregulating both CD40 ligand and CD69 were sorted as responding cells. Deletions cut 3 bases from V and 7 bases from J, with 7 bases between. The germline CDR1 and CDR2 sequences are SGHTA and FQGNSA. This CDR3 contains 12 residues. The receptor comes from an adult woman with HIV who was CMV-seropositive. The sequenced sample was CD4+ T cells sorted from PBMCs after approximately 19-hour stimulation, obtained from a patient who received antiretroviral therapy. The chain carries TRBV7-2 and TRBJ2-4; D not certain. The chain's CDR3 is CASSFPNNIQYF. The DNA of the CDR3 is TGTGCCAGCAGCTTTCCGAATAACATTCAGTACTTC.